The 15 T cell receptor beta chains presented below share a single source sample, sequenced in a study of shared clonotypes between healthy human individuals (dated by TCRdb to 2020 to 2022). The protocol used for the library was the immunoSEQ multiplex PCR assay. TCRdb stores this immuneACCESS table with in-frame sequences only. Part of the clones is absent; in the studies checked, under half of the shortfall reflects unresolved V genes, and no reason is known for the rest. Present in this sample are millions of clones, around 95% of which were seen just once. The biggest ten clones account for more than 0.1% of the sample. The sequenced material came from naive CD4+ T cells sorted from blood. The cell subset or site label, as the study defines it: CD45RA+ positively selected. The origin of the receptors is a man aged 18 to 29 in good health.

The chain joins TRBV5-4 to TRBJ1-1; 7 nucleotides agree with TRBD1. Germline V lookup: CDR1 SGHNT, CDR2 YYREEE (reference sequence). CDR3 size: 14 residues. The trim removed 0 bases at V and 3 bases at J, leaving 2 bases unmatched. CDR3 in DNA: TGTGCCAGCAGCTTGGTAGACAGGGACACTGAAGCTTTCTTT. This codes for CASSLVDRDTEAFF.

The CDR3 sequence is CASSPYRVPHEQYF. CDR3 DNA sequence: TGTGCCAGCAGCCCTTACAGGGTCCCCCACGAGCAGTACTTC. The V and J genes are TRBV7-9 and TRBJ2-7, with D possibly TRBD1 on 6 matching bases. Germline lookup yields CDR1 SEHNR and CDR2 FQNEAQ (reference sequence). Trimming took off 5 bases at V and 5 bases at J, with 16 bases between the two ends. The CDR3 contains 14 residues.

This clone was found a few times. Within the sample, other DNA sequences also encode this same CDR3. In DNA, the CDR3 is TGTGCCAGCAGACAGGGCAATCAGCCCCAGCATTTT. As protein: CASRQGNQPQHF. The chain uses TRBV6-1 and TRBJ1-5; D is possibly TRBD1 (5 bases). Germline CDR1 is MNHNS and CDR2 is SASEGT. The CDR3 spans 12 residues. V lost 6 bases and J lost 2, with 5 bases in between.

The V gene is TRBV9, the J gene TRBJ2-1; 8 positions match TRBD1. Trimming cost V 4 bases and J 2 bases; bases outside gene matches: 5. Germline CDR1 is SGDLS and CDR2 is YYNGEE. The CDR3 has 15 amino acids. The CDR3 region has the DNA TGTGCCAGCAGCATCGGACAGGGCACCTACAATGAGCAGTTCTTC. Protein product: CASSIGQGTYNEQFF.

The V call is TRBV6-1, the J call TRBJ2-5, with D tentatively TRBD2 (6 bases). The CDR3 consists of 15 residues. CDR1 is MNHNS, CDR2 SASEGT, per germline. V lost 3 bases to trimming and J lost 1 base, with 12 bases between them. The CDR3 reads CASSEERVLQETQYF. The CDR3 region has the DNA TGTGCCAGCAGTGAGGAGCGGGTCCTCCAAGAGACCCAGTACTTC.

Notes on this clone: The sample holds other DNA sequences that translate to the same CDR3. V gene TRBV2 combines with J gene TRBJ1-5; a possible D gene is TRBD1 (5 bases). V was cut by 7 bases and J by 4 bases, with 11 bases left in between. The CDR3 contains 13 residues. The germline V gene has CDR1 SNHLY and CDR2 FYNNEI. The CDR3 here is CASKSGGNQPQHF. The CDR3 DNA is TGTGCCAGCAAATCCGGGGGGAATCAGCCCCAGCATTTT.

The chain carries TRBV6-6 and TRBJ1-2, with 10 positions matching TRBD1. CDR1 MNHNY and CDR2 SVGAGI come from the germline V gene (reference sequence). The ends lost 8 bases at V and 8 bases at J; junction bases unmatched: 14. This CDR3 has 15 amino acids. CDR3 sequence: CASVRTGQGDGGYTF. In DNA form, the CDR3 reads TGTGCCAGCGTCCGAACAGGACAGGGGGACGGAGGCTACACCTTC.

On this clone itself: Other DNA sequences in the same sample also yield this CDR3. The chain links TRBV7-9 to TRBJ1-4; D gene unclear. Germline V gene lookup returns CDR1 SEHNR and CDR2 FQNEAQ (reference sequence). CDR3 size: 15 residues. Trimming pared 1 base from V and 0 bases from J, leaving 6 bases between. In DNA, the CDR3 is TGTGCCAGCAGCTTAGGCCGGGCAACTAATGAAAAACTGTTTTTT. Translating gives CASSLGRATNEKLFF.

V and J are TRBV11-2 and TRBJ2-2; 8 bases map to TRBD1. V gave up 1 base and J gave up 5 bases; unmatched junction bases: 9. In germline, CDR1 is SGHAT, CDR2 FQNNGV. CDR3 length: 17 residues. The DNA of the CDR3 is TGTGCCAGCAGCTTAGGCGGGCAGGGGGCGCGGACCGGGGAGCTGTTTTTT. This translates into CASSLGGQGARTGELFF. The complete variable domain, with remaining parts taken from reference TRBV11-2 and TRBJ2-2, reads EAGVAQSPRYKIIEKRQSVAFWCNPISGHATLYWYQQILGQGPKLLIQFQNNGVVDDSQLPKDRFSAERLKGVDSTLKIQPAKLEDSAVYLCASSLGGQGARTGELFFGEGSRLTVL.

The CDR3 nucleotides read TGCGCCAGCAGCGAGACCGGACTAGGTATTAATGAGCAGTTCTTC. Its protein is CASSETGLGINEQFF. V and J are TRBV5-1 and TRBJ2-1, with 7 bases matching TRBD2. The CDR3 runs to 15 residues. V lost 4 bases to trimming and J lost 7 bases; unmatched junction nucleotides: 11. Germline values: CDR1 SGHRS, CDR2 YFSETQ.

This sequence joins TRBV18 and TRBJ2-3, with 8 bases aligning to TRBD2. The CDR3 runs to 15 residues. Germline lookup yields CDR1 KGHSH and CDR2 LQKENI. The junction had 8 bases not matched to a gene; V was cut back by 6 bases and J by 3 bases. CDR3 bases: TGTGCCAGCTCCACCAGCGGCGGGGGGACAGATACGCAGTATTTT. It translates to CASSTSGGGTDTQYF.

This clone was recorded a few times. J is TRBJ2-5 and V is TRBV30; 10 positions match TRBD1. The CDR3 covers 15 residues. Germline values: CDR1 GTSNPN, CDR2 SVGIG (reference sequence). V gave up 0 bases and J gave up 5 bases; unmatched junction bases: 6. The CDR3 reads CAWSVGDRGGETQYF. CDR3 sequence (DNA): TGTGCCTGGAGTGTAGGGGACAGGGGAGGCGAGACCCAGTACTTC.

CDR3 bases: TGTGCCAGTAGTACGCCAATAGCGGGATCCTACGAGCAGTACTTC. The encoded protein is CASSTPIAGSYEQYF. V usage is TRBV19 and J usage is TRBJ2-7, with TRBD2 matching over 8 bases. Losses at the gene ends were 4 bases for V and 1 base for J; bases not matched to a gene: 6. This CDR3 is 15 amino acids long. CDR1 and CDR2 (germline): LNHDA, SQIVND (reference sequence). Variable domain in full (rest from reference TRBV19 and TRBJ2-7): DGGITQSPKYLFRKEGQNVTLSCEQNLNHDAMYWYRQDPGQGLRLIYYSQIVNDFQKGDIAEGYSVSREKKESFPLTVTSAQKNPTAFYLCASSTPIAGSYEQYFGPGTRLTVT.

This clone is a singleton in its sample. The chain recombines TRBV28 with TRBJ1-1, with D uncertain. The CDR3 is 14 amino acids. Germline V gene lookup returns CDR1 MDHEN and CDR2 SYDVKM. Trimming removed 10 bases from V and 4 bases from J, with 19 bases in between. In DNA, the CDR3 is TGTGCCACTCTAACGGGCACACGAATCACTGAAGCTTTCTTT. Translating it yields CATLTGTRITEAFF.

Concerning this clone: Possible read error: a much larger clone is one base away. Additional DNA sequences in this sample encode the identical CDR3. V usage is TRBV7-2 and J usage is TRBJ1-1, with D unresolved. The CDR3 consists of 13 residues. Germline V CDR1 and CDR2: SGHTA, FQGNSA. Trimming cost V 1 base and J 1 base, with 4 bases left between them. The CDR3 DNA reads as TGTGCCAGCAGCTTAGTCACGAACACTGAAGCTTTCTTT. Protein sequence: CASSLVTNTEAFF.